One sample yielded the 24 T cell receptor beta chains listed below, sequenced in a study of T cell responses to AZD1222 COVID-19 vaccine. The table came from immunoSEQ multiplex PCR; TCRdb's copy has only in-frame clones and leaves some out. The sample comprises more than 95,000 clones, about 82% of which are singletons, and around 17% rests with the top ten. Specimen: peripheral blood, collected 28 days after the second AZD1222 dose. Receptors originate from an adult who received the AZD1222 COVID-19 vaccine.

The gene calls are TRBV4-1 and TRBJ2-1; D unresolved. The CDR3 length is 15 residues. Germline V gene data show CDR1 as MGHRA and CDR2 as YSYEKL. The germline V and J ends were trimmed by 0 bases and 8 bases, with 14 bases remaining between them. The CDR3 sequence: CASSQEKSFRYEQFF. The CDR3 coding sequence is TGCGCCAGCAGCCAAGAGAAGTCATTTCGGTATGAGCAGTTCTTC.

This chain links TRBV7-2 with TRBJ2-3, with 10 bases identical to TRBD2. The germline V gene has CDR1 SGHTA and CDR2 FQGNSA. CDR3 length: 16 amino acids. V trimming: 5 bases; J trimming: 1 base; junction bases outside the gene matches: 6. The DNA for the CDR3 is TGTGCCAGCAGCCAAAGGAGCGGGGGGGGCACAGATACGCAGTATTTT. Translating it yields CASSQRSGGGTDTQYF. Using reference TRBV7-2 and TRBJ2-3 for the parts outside the CDR3, the full variable domain is GAGVSQSPSNKVTEKGKDVELRCDPISGHTALYWYRQSLGQGLEFLIYFQGNSAPDKSGLPSDRFSAERTGGSVSTLTIQRTQQEDSAVYLCASSQRSGGGTDTQYFGPGTRLTVL.

This chain connects TRBV18 to TRBJ1-1; D remains unclear. Germline CDR1 and CDR2: KGHSH and LQKENI. The ends were cut back, 5 bases at V and 0 bases at J, with 10 bases in the middle. This CDR3 contains 14 residues. This CDR3 is CASSGQEMNTEAFF. The CDR3, as DNA: TGTGCCAGCTCAGGCCAGGAGATGAACACTGAAGCTTTCTTT.

CDR3 amino acids: CASSVGTGILEQFF. CDR3 DNA sequence: TGTGCCAGCAGCGTAGGGACAGGGATTCTTGAGCAGTTCTTC. J is TRBJ2-1 and V is TRBV9; TRBD1 agrees at 8 bases. Unmatched junction bases numbered 5, after V lost 0 bases and J lost 9 bases. Per germline, CDR1 SGDLS and CDR2 YYNGEE. This CDR3 is built from 14 residues.

This sequence joins TRBV7-9 and TRBJ1-2, with 9 bases aligning to TRBD1. In germline, CDR1 is SEHNR, CDR2 FQNEAQ (reference sequence). The CDR3 runs to 13 residues. The trim removed 4 bases at V and 8 bases at J, leaving 5 bases unmatched. CDR3: CASSYDRGGGYTF. CDR3 coding DNA: TGTGCCAGCAGCTACGACAGGGGGGGCGGCTACACCTTC.

V and J are TRBV7-9 and TRBJ1-2; a weak D match, TRBD1 (6 bases). Per the germline V gene, CDR1 is SEHNR and CDR2 is FQNEAQ (reference sequence). CDR3 length: 14 amino acids. V was shortened by 2 bases and J by 5 bases, with 12 bases between the two germline ends. The CDR3 protein is CASSLLGGRYGYTF. The CDR3, as DNA: TGTGCCAGCAGCTTACTGGGGGGGCGTTATGGCTACACCTTC.

CDR3 bases: TGCGCCAGCAGCTTGGTGGGGGGGCCGGAGGAAAAACTGTTTTTT. This codes for CASSLVGGPEEKLFF. The chain combines TRBV5-1 with TRBJ1-4; D possibly corresponds to TRBD1 (6 bases). Germline CDR1 reads SGHRS; CDR2 reads YFSETQ. V was cut by 0 bases and J by 8 bases, with 14 bases left in between. The CDR3 is 15 amino acids.

The rearrangement uses TRBV30 and TRBJ1-5, with TRBD1 identical over 7 bases. The CDR3 loop spans 18 amino acids. The J segment lost 6 bases and the V segment lost 4 bases, leaving 21 bases of the junction unmatched. The germline gives CDR1 GTSNPN, CDR2 SVGIG (reference sequence). As DNA, the CDR3 is TGTGCCTGGAACCGGCGGGACAGCAGATTTATGGTTTCTCAGCCCCAGCATTTT. It is translated as CAWNRRDSRFMVSQPQHF.

The chain joins TRBV7-8 to TRBJ2-2; 10 bases fit TRBD2. Germline-derived CDR1 and CDR2 are SGHVS and FQNEAQ. The CDR3 is 16 amino acids. V lost 1 base and J lost 4; bases outside the gene matches: 3. The CDR3 loop reads CASSLEVAGGTGELFF. For the CDR3, the DNA is TGTGCCAGCAGCTTAGAAGTAGCGGGAGGCACCGGGGAGCTGTTTTTT.

The gene calls are TRBV7-2 and TRBJ2-7; 10 bases line up with TRBD1. CDR3 size: 16 residues. The V gene end was trimmed by 1 base and the J gene end by 2 bases; junction bases not matched to a gene: 5. Germline V lookup: CDR1 SGHTA, CDR2 FQGNSA. This CDR3 reads CASSLVAGQGTYEQYF. The DNA for the CDR3 is TGTGCCAGCAGCTTAGTAGCGGGACAGGGGACCTACGAGCAGTACTTC.

This chain connects TRBV19 to TRBJ1-5, with D perhaps TRBD1 (6 bases). The CDR3 loop spans 16 amino acids. Germline CDR1 LNHDA, CDR2 SQIVND (reference sequence). V lost 10 bases and J lost 4, with 23 bases in between. The CDR3: CATAGVRGTWNQPQHF. Written as DNA, the CDR3 is TGTGCCACCGCGGGGGTCAGGGGAACTTGGAATCAGCCCCAGCATTTT.

The rearrangement joins TRBV6-4 to TRBJ1-1; D not certain. This CDR3 has 13 residues. V gave up 2 bases and J gave up 0 bases, with 4 bases separating them. The germline CDR1 and CDR2 sequences are MRHNA and SNTAGT. DNA of the CDR3: TGTGCCAGCAGTGACGAGCTGAACACTGAAGCTTTCTTT. The encoded protein is CASSDELNTEAFF.

This chain connects TRBV21-1 to TRBJ2-7; the D segment call TRBD1 is taken from the table without a DNA check. TRBV21-1 is reported as a pseudogene. The CDR3 runs 13 residues. Here the CDR3 reads CASSIRGRREQYF. DNA of the CDR3: TGTGCCAGCAGCATCAGGGGGCGAAGGGAGCAGTACTTC.

The chain has TRBV4-3 and TRBJ1-1, with D possibly matching TRBD1 (5 bases). V gave up 1 base and J gave up 1 base, with 10 bases separating them. Germline assignment: CDR1 LGHNA and CDR2 YSLEER. The CDR3 runs to 15 residues. The CDR3 DNA sequence: TGCGCCAGCAGCCAAGGCGGGACGGGGAACACTGAAGCTTTCTTT. Translated, it gives CASSQGGTGNTEAFF.

This clone was seen a single time. V gene TRBV4-1 combines with J gene TRBJ1-5; D ambiguous. Trimming left V 1 base short and J 6 bases short, with 10 bases between. Germline CDR1 is MGHRA and CDR2 is YSYEKL. This CDR3 has 14 amino acids. The CDR3 region is CASSQGVVVQPQHF. The CDR3, as DNA: TGCGCCAGCAGCCAAGGGGTCGTAGTTCAGCCCCAGCATTTT.

This clone occurred once. The chain employs TRBV27 and TRBJ1-2; 9 nucleotides match TRBD1. The V segment lost 3 bases and the J segment 1 base; nucleotides outside the gene matches: 6. CDR1 MNHEY and CDR2 SMNVEV come from the germline V gene (reference sequence). The CDR3 loop spans 16 amino acids. The CDR3 reads CASSFLGGQGNYGYTF. DNA of the CDR3: TGTGCCAGCAGTTTTCTAGGGGGACAGGGTAACTATGGCTACACCTTC.

CDR3 nucleotide sequence: TGTGCCAGCAGTAGAAGGGACAGTCTTACCGGGGAGCTGTTTTTT. Translation: CASSRRDSLTGELFF. The rearrangement uses TRBV2 and TRBJ2-2, with TRBD1 matching 7 bases. Germline assignment: CDR1 SNHLY and CDR2 FYNNEI. Trimming at V came to 5 bases and at J to 5 bases, leaving 8 bases not matched to a gene. The CDR3 runs to 15 residues.

The V gene is TRBV25-1, the J gene TRBJ2-5; 12 bases are shared with TRBD1. CDR3 size: 16 residues. The junction had 7 bases not matched to a gene; V was cut back by 4 bases and J by 4 bases. Germline loops: CDR1 MGHDK, CDR2 SYGVNS. The CDR3 spells CASSGSGTGGGETQYF. CDR3 bases: TGTGCCAGCAGTGGATCCGGGACAGGGGGCGGAGAGACCCAGTACTTC. The full variable domain, with the rest looked up from reference TRBV25-1 and TRBJ2-5, is EADIYQTPRYLVIGTGKKITLECSQTMGHDKMYWYQQDPGMELHLIHYSYGVNSTEKGDLSSESTVSRIRTEHFPLTLESARPSHTSQYLCASSGSGTGGGETQYFGPGTRLLVL.

This chain uses TRBV28 with TRBJ2-1; the match to TRBD2 covers 9 bases. The CDR3 covers 16 residues. Germline loops: CDR1 MDHEN, CDR2 SYDVKM. Trimming cost V 3 bases and J 4 bases; bases outside gene matches: 7. The CDR3 sequence: CASSFWAGGAYNEQFF. The DNA for the CDR3 is TGTGCCAGCAGTTTTTGGGCGGGAGGGGCATACAATGAGCAGTTCTTC. Looking up the rest from reference TRBV28 and TRBJ2-1 gives the full variable domain: DVKVTQSSRYLVKRTGEKVFLECVQDMDHENMFWYRQDPGLGLRLIYFSYDVKMKEKGDIPEGYSVSREKKERFSLILESASTNQTSMYLCASSFWAGGAYNEQFFGPGTRLTVL.

J is TRBJ2-7 and V is TRBV29-1; 7 positions agree with TRBD2. The CDR3 length is 14 residues. CDR1 SQVTM and CDR2 ANQGSEA come from the germline V gene. Unmatched junction bases numbered 12, after V lost 6 bases and J lost 4 bases. The CDR3 here is CSVTAVRTSYEQYF. CDR3 sequence (DNA): TGCAGCGTGACCGCAGTTAGGACTAGTTACGAGCAGTACTTC.

The gene calls are TRBV13 and TRBJ1-3; D not certain. This CDR3 contains 16 residues. The germline gives CDR1 PRHDT, CDR2 FYEKMQ (reference sequence). V was clipped by 5 bases and J by 1 base, with 15 bases between them. CDR3: CASSILPGPSGNTIYF. The CDR3 coding sequence is TGTGCCAGCAGCATTCTACCGGGCCCATCTGGAAACACCATATATTTT. The whole variable domain, filled in from reference TRBV13 and TRBJ1-3, reads AAGVIQSPRHLIKEKRETATLKCYPIPRHDTVYWYQQGPGQDPQFLISFYEKMQSDKGSIPDRFSAQQFSDYHSELNMSSLELGDSALYFCASSILPGPSGNTIYFGEGSWLTVV.

The V call is TRBV19, the J call TRBJ2-7; D may correspond to TRBD1 or TRBD2 (6 bases each). Germline loops: CDR1 LNHDA, CDR2 SQIVND (reference sequence). This CDR3 spans 15 amino acids. V was clipped by 1 base and J by 3 bases, with 13 bases between them. The chain's CDR3 is CASSIVSRGDYEQYF. Here the CDR3 DNA reads TGTGCCAGTAGTATAGTCTCTAGGGGGGACTACGAGCAGTACTTC.

The V gene is TRBV10-3, the J gene TRBJ2-2; TRBD1 matches 10 bases. Trimming at V came to 10 bases and at J to 5 bases, leaving 10 bases not matched to a gene. The germline V gene has CDR1 ENHRY and CDR2 SYGVKD. CDR3 length: 15 amino acids. The CDR3 region is CATADWDRGTGELFF. DNA of the CDR3: TGTGCCACCGCCGATTGGGACAGGGGTACCGGGGAGCTGTTTTTT.

The chain carries TRBV5-4 and TRBJ2-3; 8 nucleotides agree with TRBD2. CDR1 is SGHNT, CDR2 YYREEE, per germline (reference sequence). There are 15 residues in the CDR3. The junction had 6 bases not matched to a gene; V was cut back by 1 base and J by 5 bases. CDR3 coding DNA: TGTGCCAGCAGCTTGAAGCGGGAGATCAAAGATACGCAGTATTTT. Residues: CASSLKREIKDTQYF.